These T cell receptor beta chains were read from a single sample in a study of blood T cell repertoires in COVID-19. Profiled with immunoSEQ multiplex PCR; TCRdb holds only in-frame clones, not every one. The data hold under 250,000 clones, with more than 70% observed a single time. Sequences were obtained from peripheral blood. These receptors were taken from a man at least 80 years old with acute or convalescent COVID-19. The CDR3 runs from the conserved cysteine through the conserved F or W. A D gene is named only where the DNA matches it firmly. The size of a clone is reported for some rows only, either as once, few or many, or as a class for expanded clones.

clone_size d_call j_call v_call cdr3_aa cdr3_nt
- - TRBJ2-7 TRBV9 CASSVAPGAGYEQYF TGTGCCAGCAGCGTAGCCCCAGGGGCGGGTTACGAGCAGTACTTC
- - TRBJ1-3 TRBV5-6 CASSQFGNTIYF TGTGCCAGCAGCCAATTTGGAAACACCATATATTTT
- TRBD1 TRBJ2-5 TRBV6-5 CASRTTGGPQETQYF TGTGCCAGCAGGACGACAGGGGGCCCCCAAGAGACCCAGTACTTC
once - TRBJ2-2 TRBV6-2/TRBV6-3 CASSYSGAPGTGELFF TGTGCCAGCAGTTACTCAGGGGCGCCAGGCACCGGGGAGCTGTTTTTT
- - TRBJ2-5 TRBV2 CASSTGTSQYF TGTGCCAGCAGTACCGGGACAAGCCAGTACTTC
- - TRBJ1-3 TRBV11-3 CASSKGAVSGNTIYF TGTGCCAGCAGCAAAGGGGCAGTCTCTGGAAACACCATATATTTT
- - TRBJ1-1 TRBV2 CASSPTGTQNTEAFF TGTGCCAGCAGTCCGACCGGGACACAGAACACTGAAGCTTTCTTT
- TRBD2 TRBJ2-3 TRBV25-1 CASSGGGDTQYF TGTGCCAGCAGTGGCGGGGGGGATACGCAGTATTTT
- - TRBJ1-2 TRBV4-2 CASSQEGRGSNYGYTF TGTGCCAGCAGCCAAGAAGGAAGGGGGTCTAACTATGGCTACACCTTC
- TRBD1 TRBJ1-2 TRBV9 CASSVGGQSYGYTF TGTGCCAGCAGCGTAGGGGGACAGAGCTATGGCTACACCTTC
few - TRBJ1-6 TRBV19 CASSTGTDSPLHF TGTGCCAGTAGTACCGGGACTGATTCACCCCTCCACTTT
- TRBD1 TRBJ2-7 TRBV18 CASSPDRVGEQYF TGTGCCAGCTCACCCGACAGGGTTGGCGAGCAGTACTTC
few - TRBJ2-7 TRBV27 CASSFSLQGAGEQYF TGTGCCAGCAGTTTTAGTCTACAGGGTGCCGGCGAGCAGTACTTC
- TRBD2 TRBJ2-7 TRBV7-7 CASSPTSGISYEQYF TGTGCTAGCAGCCCCACTAGCGGGATTTCCTACGAGCAGTACTTC
- - TRBJ2-1 TRBV7-3 CASSLSPGVNEQFF TGTGCCAGCAGCTTATCTCCAGGGGTCAATGAGCAGTTCTTC
- - TRBJ1-2 TRBV24-1 CATSDQRQNGYTF TGTGCCACCAGTGATCAAAGACAGAATGGCTACACCTTC
- - TRBJ2-1 TRBV2 CASSDRLATYNEQFF TGTGCCAGCAGTGATAGGCTAGCGACCTACAATGAGCAGTTCTTC
- - TRBJ1-1 TRBV28 CASRSARDLEAFF TGTGCCAGCAGATCCGCGCGGGACCTTGAAGCTTTCTTT
- TRBD2 TRBJ2-3 TRBV5-1 CASSPGQGLAGYTQYF TGCGCCAGCAGCCCAGGGCAGGGACTAGCGGGTTATACGCAGTATTTT
- - TRBJ2-7 TRBV5-5 CASSLELTIYEQYF TGTGCCAGCAGCTTGGAACTTACGATTTACGAGCAGTACTTC
- - TRBJ2-2 TRBV10-3 CATLDSQGSAGELFF TGTGCCACCCTGGACTCACAGGGTTCTGCCGGGGAGCTGTTTTTT